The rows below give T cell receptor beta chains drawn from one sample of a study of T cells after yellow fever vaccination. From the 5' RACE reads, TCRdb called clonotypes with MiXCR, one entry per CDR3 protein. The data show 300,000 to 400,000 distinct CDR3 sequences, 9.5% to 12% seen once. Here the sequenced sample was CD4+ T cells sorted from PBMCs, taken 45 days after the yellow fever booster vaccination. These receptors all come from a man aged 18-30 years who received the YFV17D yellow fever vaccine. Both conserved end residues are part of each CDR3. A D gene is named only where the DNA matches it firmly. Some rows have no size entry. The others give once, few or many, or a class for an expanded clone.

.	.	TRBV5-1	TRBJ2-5	CASRADGETQYF	TGCGCCAGCAGGGCAGACGGGGAGACCCAGTACTTC
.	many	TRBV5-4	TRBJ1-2	CASSWPGWGGYTF	TGTGCCAGCAGCTGGCCCGGGTGGGGTGGCTACACCTTC
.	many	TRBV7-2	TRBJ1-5	CASSLRGGNQPQHF	TGTGCCAGCAGCTTGCGAGGAGGCAATCAGCCCCAGCATTTT
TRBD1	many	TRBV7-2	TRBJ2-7	CASSSGTGFYEQYF	TGTGCCAGCAGCTCCGGGACAGGGTTCTACGAGCAGTACTTC
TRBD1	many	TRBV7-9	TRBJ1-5	CASSSRQGGQPQHF	TGTGCCAGCAGCTCCCGACAGGGTGGTCAGCCCCAGCATTTT
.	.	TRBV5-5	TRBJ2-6	CASSPGTGDPRANVLTF	TGTGCCAGCAGCCCGGGGACGGGTGATCCGAGGGCCAACGTCCTGACTTTC
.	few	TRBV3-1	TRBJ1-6	CASSQDSFYNSPLHF	TGTGCCAGCAGCCAAGACAGCTTCTATAATTCACCCCTCCACTTT
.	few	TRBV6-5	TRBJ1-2	CASSYSSSYGYTF	TGTGCCAGCAGTTACTCCTCCAGCTATGGCTACACCTTC
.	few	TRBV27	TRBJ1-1	CASVDFWREAFF	TGTGCCAGTGTGGACTTCTGGAGGGAAGCTTTCTTT
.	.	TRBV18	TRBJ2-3	CASSPPWGYDTQYF	TGTGCCAGCTCACCACCTTGGGGATATGATACGCAGTATTTT
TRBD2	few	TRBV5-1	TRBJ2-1	CASSSGQISGGAKDEQFF	TGCGCCAGCAGCTCGGGACAGATTAGCGGGGGGGCAAAGGATGAGCAGTTCTTC
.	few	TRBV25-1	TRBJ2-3	CASTPRGRGSDTQYF	TGTGCCAGCACCCCGAGGGGGCGGGGATCGGATACGCAGTATTTT
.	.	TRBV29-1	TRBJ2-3	CSVGQGGVTDTQYF	TGCAGCGTTGGGCAGGGAGGCGTTACAGATACGCAGTATTTT
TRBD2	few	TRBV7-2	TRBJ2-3	CASSSGTSGGTQYF	TGTGCCAGCAGCTCAGGGACTAGCGGGGGGACGCAGTATTTT
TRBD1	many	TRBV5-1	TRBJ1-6	CASRRDRADSPLHF	TGCGCCAGCAGAAGGGACAGGGCCGATTCACCCCTCCACTTT
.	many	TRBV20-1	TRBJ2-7	CSAALGGFEQYF	TGCAGTGCTGCCCTAGGCGGGTTCGAGCAGTACTTC
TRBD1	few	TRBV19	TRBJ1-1	CASRDRDAEAFF	TGTGCCAGTAGGGACAGGGACGCTGAAGCTTTCTTT
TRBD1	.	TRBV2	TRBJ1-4	CASTWGDSRKKLFF	TGTGCCAGCACGTGGGGGGACAGCCGAAAAAAACTGTTTTTT
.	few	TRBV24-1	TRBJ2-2	CATSDSTVPGELFF	TGTGCCACCAGTGATTCGACAGTCCCCGGGGAGCTGTTTTTT
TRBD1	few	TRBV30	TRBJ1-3	CAWSGQGYDTIYF	TGTGCCTGGAGTGGACAGGGATATGACACCATATATTTT
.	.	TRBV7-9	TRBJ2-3	CAIIIGTGADTQYF	TGTGCCATCATCATAGGGACCGGGGCAGATACGCAGTATTTT
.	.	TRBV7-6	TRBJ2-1	CASSLDSWVGEQFF	TGTGCCAGCAGCTTAGACTCTTGGGTTGGGGAGCAGTTCTTC
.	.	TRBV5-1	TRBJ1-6	CASSLTGIDSPLHF	TGCGCCAGCAGCTTGACAGGAATCGATTCACCCCTCCACTTT
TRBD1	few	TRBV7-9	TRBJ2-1	CASSLVRGLYNEQFF	TGTGCCAGCAGCTTAGTCAGGGGGCTGTACAATGAGCAGTTCTTC
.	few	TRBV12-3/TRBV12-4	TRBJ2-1	CASSFQGPNEQFF	TGTGCCAGCAGTTTTCAGGGTCCCAATGAGCAGTTCTTC